These 6 T cell receptor beta chains share one sample of origin, sequenced in a study of T cell responses to AZD1222 COVID-19 vaccine. Libraries were prepared by immunoSEQ multiplex PCR; TCRdb keeps only in-frame clonotypes and omits some of them. The sample includes tens of thousands of clones, around nine tenths of them seen just once. The source material was peripheral blood, sampled 28 days after the second AZD1222 dose. The receptors originated from an adult who received the AZD1222 COVID-19 vaccine.

The rearrangement joins TRBV1 to TRBJ2-4; the D call of TRBD2 is as the table states it, not checked on the DNA. TRBV1 is given as a pseudogene. The CDR3 consists of 17 residues. The DNA of the CDR3 is TGCACCAGCAGCCCATGGACTCGTGGCCCGGCCAAAAACATTCAGTACTTC. It codes for CTSSPWTRGPAKNIQYF.

This rearrangement joins TRBV4-3 to TRBJ2-7, with D possibly called TRBD1 or TRBD2 (5 bases each). Germline CDR1 reads LGHNA; CDR2 reads YSLEER. Trimming removed 0 bases at V and 5 bases at J, with 20 bases between. This CDR3 region has 17 residues. CDR3 sequence: CASSQDRGREIFDEQYF. In DNA, the CDR3 is TGCGCCAGCAGCCAAGATAGGGGCAGGGAGATTTTCGACGAGCAGTACTTC.

The chain combines TRBV19 with TRBJ1-6; D gene unclear. The CDR3 totals 13 residues. The ends were cut back, 5 bases at V and 6 bases at J, with 8 bases in the middle. The germline gives CDR1 LNHDA, CDR2 SQIVND (reference sequence). The CDR3 DNA follows: TGTGCCAGTAGTGCACCGCTTAATTCACCCCTCCACTTT. Encoded protein: CASSAPLNSPLHF.

The chain has TRBV7-9 and TRBJ1-2, with 9 bases that match TRBD1. Germline V gives CDR1 SEHNR, CDR2 FQNEAQ (reference sequence). This CDR3 has 13 residues. Trimming cost V 5 bases and J 6 bases; bases outside gene matches: 4. DNA for the CDR3: TGTGCCAGCAGCGCCGGGACAGGGCATGGCTACACCTTC. Its translation: CASSAGTGHGYTF.

This rearrangement joins TRBV11-3 to TRBJ2-5; no reliable D call. CDR3 size: 15 residues. In germline, CDR1 is SGHNT, CDR2 YENEEA. Trimming cost V 5 bases and J 5 bases, with 18 bases left between them. CDR3 nucleotides: TGTGCCAGCAGCCTCCGGCCCGCTACGCCGGAGACCCAGTACTTC. It is translated as CASSLRPATPETQYF.

V gene TRBV5-6 combines with J gene TRBJ2-2; D remains ambiguous. CDR3 size: 12 residues. CDR1 is SGHDT, CDR2 YYEEEE, per germline. V was trimmed by 6 bases and J by 4 bases, leaving 7 bases between them. The CDR3 spells CASTKVTGELFF. The CDR3, as DNA: TGTGCCAGCACCAAAGTCACCGGGGAGCTGTTTTTT.